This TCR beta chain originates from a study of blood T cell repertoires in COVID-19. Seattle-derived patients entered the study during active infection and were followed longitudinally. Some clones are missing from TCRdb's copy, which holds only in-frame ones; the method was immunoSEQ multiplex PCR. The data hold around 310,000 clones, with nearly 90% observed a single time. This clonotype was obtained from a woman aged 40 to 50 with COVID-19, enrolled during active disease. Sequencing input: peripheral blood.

As DNA, the CDR3 is TGTGCCAGCAGTTCCCCCGACAGGGGCAATGAGCAGTTCTTC. This translates into CASSSPDRGNEQFF. This chain links TRBV27 with TRBJ2-1; 8 positions agree with TRBD1. This CDR3 is built from 14 residues. The germline gives CDR1 MNHEY, CDR2 SMNVEV (reference sequence). V was pared by 4 bases and J by 6 bases, with 5 bases of the junction left unmatched.